This TCR beta chain is from a study of blood T cell repertoires in COVID-19. Overall study: The United States, Italy and Spain were the sources of the acute and convalescent COVID-19 samples.

The V gene's germline CDR1 is SGHDT and CDR2 YYEEEE. The CDR3 is 14 amino acids. Trimming cost V 6 bases and J 4 bases; bases outside gene matches: 8. In the original processing: Estimation of nucleated cell counts relied on the amplification of reference gene primers. Some clones are missing from TCRdb's copy, which holds only in-frame ones; the method was immunoSEQ multiplex PCR. The V and J calls and clone size were taken over from that table, and D and trimming were inferred from the DNA. The profile shows roughly 59,000 clones, 70% to 80% of them singletons. This clonotype originated in a man older than 75 with acute or convalescent COVID-19. Sequenced sample: peripheral blood. The chain has TRBV5-6 and TRBJ2-5, with 8 bases lining up with TRBD1. The CDR3 bases are TGTGCCAGCAACACAGGGGGTAGTAGAGAGACCCAGTACTTC. This encodes CASNTGGSRETQYF.